Given below is one TCR beta chain in context. This sample was taken from a study of blood T cell repertoires in COVID-19. Study details: COVID-19 samples from acute and convalescent phases originated in the United States, Italy and Spain.

This CDR3 spans 17 amino acids. Germline assignment: CDR1 SGHTA and CDR2 FQGTGA. The V end lost 4 bases, the J end lost 5 bases, and 21 bases lay between the germline ends. Clones were sequenced by immunoSEQ multiplex PCR, and TCRdb holds only the in-frame ones, with some missing. The data show a few hundred thousand clones, roughly 88% seen once. Sequencing input: peripheral blood. The chain uses TRBV7-3 and TRBJ2-1, with a possible D match to TRBD1 (6 bases). This sequence was found in an elderly man with acute or convalescent COVID-19. CDR3 residues: CASSSPAGDPYHNEQFF. In DNA, the CDR3 is TGTGCCAGCAGCTCCCCCGCAGGGGATCCCTACCACAATGAGCAGTTCTTC.